One sample yielded the 31 T cell receptor beta chains listed below, sequenced in a study of OX40 agonist ivuxolimab in advanced cancers. Assay used: immunoSEQ multiplex PCR; TCRdb lists only in-frame clones, some missing. The sample carries around 16,000 clones, about nine tenths recorded once. Sample: CD4+ or CD8+ T cells sorted from blood, taken in a trial of the OX40 agonist ivuxolimab. These receptors all stem from an adult with an advanced solid tumor such as melanoma, head and neck, liver or kidney cancer.

A single count supports this clone. The V and J genes are TRBV30 and TRBJ2-7; weak D call: TRBD1 (6 bases). Germline CDR1 GTSNPN, CDR2 SVGIG (reference sequence). Trimming cost V 2 bases and J 3 bases, with 11 bases left between them. This CDR3 region has 13 residues. The DNA for the CDR3 is TGTGCCTGGAGTATGGGACATTACTACGAGCAGTACTTC. It codes for CAWSMGHYYEQYF.

This chain joins TRBV27 and TRBJ1-1; tentative D call: TRBD1 (6 bases). CDR3 length: 15 amino acids. Germline CDR1 reads MNHEY; CDR2 reads SMNVEV (reference sequence). V dropped 5 bases and J dropped 5 bases, with 18 bases sitting between them. The CDR3 protein is CASSPTGPWRTEAFF. CDR3 in DNA: TGTGCCAGCAGTCCCACAGGGCCTTGGAGAACTGAAGCTTTCTTT.

DNA of the CDR3: TGTGCCAGCAGCTTAGCTGGGGCGCCTGAAGCTTTCTTT. The encoded protein is CASSLAGAPEAFF. V and J are TRBV7-2 and TRBJ1-1; tentatively, D is TRBD1 (5 bases). The germline V gene encodes CDR1 SGHTA and CDR2 FQGNSA. With 0 bases removed from V and 6 bases from J, the gap between germline ends came to 8 bases. The CDR3 length is 13 residues.

This sequence joins TRBV6-1 and TRBJ2-7, with D perhaps TRBD1 (6 bases). This CDR3 contains 13 residues. The germline gives CDR1 MNHNS, CDR2 SASEGT. V was cut by 8 bases and J by 4 bases, with 15 bases left in between. In DNA, the CDR3 is TGTGCCAGCTCCTCCGGGACACCGTACGAGCAGTACTTC. Its protein product is CASSSGTPYEQYF.

The genes are TRBV7-2 and TRBJ2-1, with D unclear. The CDR3 sequence is 14 residues long. V shed 3 bases and J shed 10 bases, with 16 bases lying between them. Germline V gene sequence: CDR1 SGHTA, CDR2 FQGNSA. DNA of the CDR3: TGTGCCAGCAGCTTCGCCAACGTCGATAGGGAGCAGTTCTTC. Translation gives CASSFANVDREQFF.

V and J are TRBV27 and TRBJ2-7; 7 bases match TRBD2. The germline gives CDR1 MNHEY, CDR2 SMNVEV (reference sequence). The CDR3 spans 13 residues. Trimming took 2 bases from V and 11 from J; bases not matched to a gene: 9. The CDR3 spells CASSLPSGGLKYF. CDR3 DNA sequence: TGTGCCAGCAGTTTACCCTCGGGGGGACTGAAGTACTTC.

The table lists this clone with a count of one. This chain uses TRBV7-9 with TRBJ1-2, with D tentatively TRBD1 (5 bases). The CDR3 runs 15 residues. Germline V lookup: CDR1 SEHNR, CDR2 FQNEAQ (reference sequence). The V end lost 5 bases, the J end lost 6 bases, and 19 bases lay between the germline ends. The DNA for the CDR3 is TGTGCCAGCAGCGGGGCCACAATAACCGAGAATGGCTACACCTTC. It is translated as CASSGATITENGYTF.

The chain couples TRBV5-1 to TRBJ1-1; D not certain. This CDR3 is built from 13 residues. Germline V gives CDR1 SGHRS, CDR2 YFSETQ. Trimming shortened V by 2 bases and J by 5 bases, and 10 bases separated the two germline ends. CDR3 in DNA: TGCGCCAGCAGCTTAGGACGGGAAACTGAAGCTTTCTTT. This translates into CASSLGRETEAFF.

V gene TRBV30 combines with J gene TRBJ2-7; 8 bases match TRBD2. V shed 2 bases and J 4 bases; nucleotides not matched to a gene: 7. CDR1 and CDR2 from the germline V gene are GTSNPN and SVGIG (reference sequence). The CDR3 loop spans 14 amino acids. The CDR3 region has the DNA TGTGCCTGGAGTTCCCAGCGGGAGTGGTACGAGCAGTACTTC. It is translated as CAWSSQREWYEQYF.

The chain joins TRBV7-9 to TRBJ2-1; no definite D call. Germline V lookup: CDR1 SEHNR, CDR2 FQNEAQ (reference sequence). The CDR3 runs to 11 residues. Deletions cut 1 base from V and 10 bases from J, with 5 bases between. DNA for the CDR3: TGTGCCAGCAGCTTAGTCGGGGAGCAGTTCTTC. Translating it yields CASSLVGEQFF.

The chain carries TRBV27 and TRBJ2-1; 12 nucleotides line up with TRBD2. Germline V gene sequence: CDR1 MNHEY, CDR2 SMNVEV (reference sequence). CDR3 length: 17 residues. J lost 7 bases, V lost 5 bases, and 12 bases had no gene match. The DNA of the CDR3 is TGTGCCAGCAGTCCACGACTAGCGGGAGTGCGGAGGAATGAGCAGTTCTTC. Translation gives CASSPRLAGVRRNEQFF.

The V gene is TRBV4-1, the J gene TRBJ1-1; 11 nucleotides line up with TRBD1. With 2 bases clipped from V and 5 bases from J, the junction kept 13 bases outside the gene matches. The CDR3 runs to 18 residues. Germline CDR1 MGHRA, CDR2 YSYEKL. CDR3 in DNA: TGCGCCAGCAGCCAACAACTCGGACAGGGGGCTAGGGGGACTGAAGCTTTCTTT. Translated: CASSQQLGQGARGTEAFF.

This CDR3 reads CASSDFLGGHTEAFF. CDR3 nucleotides: TGTGCCAGCAGTGATTTTTTGGGGGGCCACACTGAAGCTTTCTTT. This chain joins TRBV27 and TRBJ1-1, with D perhaps TRBD1 (6 bases). The CDR3 is 15 amino acids. Per the germline V gene, CDR1 is MNHEY and CDR2 is SMNVEV (reference sequence). V shed 5 bases and J shed 3 bases, with 16 bases lying between them.

The V gene is TRBV19, the J gene TRBJ1-1; perhaps TRBD1 as D (6 bases). CDR3 length: 14 residues. CDR1 and CDR2 from the germline V gene are LNHDA and SQIVND (reference sequence). V lost 3 bases to trimming and J lost 3 bases, with 11 bases between them. The DNA for the CDR3 is TGTGCCAGTAGTATGGACAGCGGGGACACTGAAGCTTTCTTT. Encoded protein: CASSMDSGDTEAFF.

A word on this clone: This CDR3 is also generated by other DNA sequences in the sample. This rearrangement joins TRBV4-1 to TRBJ2-1; D perhaps matches TRBD2 (6 bases). The CDR3 loop spans 13 amino acids. CDR1 and CDR2 (germline): MGHRA, YSYEKL. V lost 4 bases and J lost 5, with 9 bases in between. In DNA form, the CDR3 reads TGCGCCAGCAGCCCGGACTATCACAATGAGCAGTTCTTC. This sequence encodes CASSPDYHNEQFF.

This clone came up once. The rearrangement links TRBV14 to TRBJ1-1; D is undetermined. The V gene's germline CDR1 is SGHDN and CDR2 FVKESK. The CDR3 sequence is 14 residues long. V dropped 0 bases and J dropped 5 bases, with 10 bases sitting between them. CDR3 in amino acids: CASSQDFIRTEAFF. Here the CDR3 DNA reads TGTGCCAGCAGCCAAGATTTTATAAGGACTGAAGCTTTCTTT.

This clone was found once. The V call is TRBV7-9, the J call TRBJ1-2, with TRBD1 identical over 8 bases. From germline, CDR1 is SEHNR and CDR2 FQNEAQ (reference sequence). Losses at the gene ends were 5 bases for V and 5 bases for J; bases not matched to a gene: 10. The CDR3 is 15 amino acids. This CDR3 reads CASSLGGQGAYGYTF. CDR3 DNA sequence: TGTGCCAGCAGCCTAGGCGGGCAGGGGGCGTATGGCTACACCTTC.

The genes are TRBV19 and TRBJ2-1; unclear D gene. In germline, CDR1 is LNHDA, CDR2 SQIVND (reference sequence). The CDR3 is 15 residues long. With 4 bases removed from V and 0 bases from J, the gap between germline ends came to 10 bases. The CDR3 bases are TGTGCCAGTAGTACCTACTTGAGCTCCTACAATGAGCAGTTCTTC. The encoded protein is CASSTYLSSYNEQFF.

With respect to this clone: An end of the junction differs from the germline gene, which may be a read error. The chain links TRBV5-3 to TRBJ1-1; D not resolved. TRBV5-3 counts as an open reading frame of uncertain function. This CDR3 contains 11 residues. This chain's CDR3 is CASSLGTEAFF. The CDR3 DNA reads TGTGCCAGCAGCTTGGGGACTGAAGCTTTCTTT.

The V gene is TRBV11-2, the J gene TRBJ2-2, with 8 bases matching TRBD2. Germline assignment: CDR1 SGHAT and CDR2 FQNNGV. V shed 0 bases and J 1 base; nucleotides not matched to a gene: 7. This CDR3 contains 18 residues. The CDR3 spells CASSLELPSGGNTGELFF. DNA of the CDR3: TGTGCCAGCAGCTTAGAGTTACCGAGCGGGGGGAACACCGGGGAGCTGTTTTTT.

V usage is TRBV11-2 and J usage is TRBJ1-4, with D tentatively TRBD1 (6 bases). V shed 2 bases and J shed 5 bases, with 9 bases lying between them. From germline, CDR1 is SGHAT and CDR2 FQNNGV. The CDR3 sequence is 14 residues long. The CDR3 bases are TGTGCCAGCAGCTTAAGGCAGGGGAATGAAAAACTGTTTTTT. The encoded protein is CASSLRQGNEKLFF.

The gene calls are TRBV5-1 and TRBJ2-7; no definite D call. This CDR3 spans 11 amino acids. The ends were cut back, 3 bases at V and 1 base at J, with 2 bases in the middle. From germline, CDR1 is SGHRS and CDR2 YFSETQ. As DNA, the CDR3 is TGCGCCAGCAGCTCGTCCTACGAGCAGTACTTC. Residues: CASSSSYEQYF.

This chain connects TRBV7-8 to TRBJ2-7; D not resolved. V lost 8 bases to trimming and J lost 1 base, with 12 bases between them. The CDR3 has 13 amino acids. CDR1 is SGHVS and CDR2 is FQNEAQ in the germline V gene. CDR3 protein: CASAQALSYEQYF. The CDR3 coding sequence is TGTGCCAGCGCCCAAGCCCTATCCTACGAGCAGTACTTC.

The rearrangement uses TRBV29-1 and TRBJ2-1; 13 bases fit TRBD2. The V gene end was trimmed by 5 bases and the J gene end by 3 bases; junction bases not matched to a gene: 4. CDR1 is SQVTM, CDR2 ANQGSEA, per germline. The CDR3 contains 15 residues. The CDR3 region has the DNA TGCAGCGTTCCTGGGACTAGCGGGAACTACAATGAGCAGTTCTTC. Protein sequence: CSVPGTSGNYNEQFF.

The chain combines TRBV25-1 with TRBJ1-1; 9 bases align to TRBD1. The CDR3 covers 14 residues. With 4 bases clipped from V and 1 base from J, the junction kept 1 base outside the gene matches. Germline CDR1 MGHDK, CDR2 SYGVNS. For the CDR3, the DNA is TGTGCCAGCAGTGTGGGACAGGGGAACACTGAAGCTTTCTTT. Translation gives CASSVGQGNTEAFF. Full variable domain (remainder filled in from reference TRBV25-1 and TRBJ1-1): EADIYQTPRYLVIGTGKKITLECSQTMGHDKMYWYQQDPGMELHLIHYSYGVNSTEKGDLSSESTVSRIRTEHFPLTLESARPSHTSQYLCASSVGQGNTEAFFGQGTRLTVV.

V gene TRBV11-3 combines with J gene TRBJ2-2; D remains ambiguous. With 5 bases removed from V and 2 bases from J, the gap between germline ends came to 9 bases. The CDR3 has 14 amino acids. Germline V gives CDR1 SGHNT, CDR2 YENEEA. The DNA for the CDR3 is TGTGCCAGCAGCCCGACTCCCAACACCGGGGAGCTGTTTTTT. Its translation: CASSPTPNTGELFF.

V gene TRBV14 combines with J gene TRBJ2-1; a weak D match, TRBD1 (6 bases). The germline V gene encodes CDR1 SGHDN and CDR2 FVKESK. The CDR3 spans 15 residues. V was clipped by 8 bases and J by 4 bases, with 18 bases between them. The CDR3 nucleotides are TGTGCCAGCTCCCGCCTTGGGGGCCTGTACAATGAGCAGTTCTTC. It codes for CASSRLGGLYNEQFF. The full variable domain, in which reference TRBV14 and TRBJ2-1 provide the parts outside the CDR3, is EAGVTQFPSHSVIEKGQTVTLRCDPISGHDNLYWYRRVMGKEIKFLLHFVKESKQDESGMPNNRFLAERTGGTYSTLKVQPAELEDSGVYFCASSRLGGLYNEQFFGPGTRLTVL.

The chain combines TRBV27 with TRBJ2-5, with TRBD1 as a possible D gene (6 bases). From germline, CDR1 is MNHEY and CDR2 SMNVEV (reference sequence). The CDR3 has 14 amino acids. Trimming shortened V by 3 bases and J by 5 bases, and 13 bases separated the two germline ends. The CDR3 DNA reads TGTGCCAGCAGTTTTTCTGGGGGCGACGAGACCCAGTACTTC. Protein: CASSFSGGDETQYF.

The chain links TRBV5-6 to TRBJ2-2, with D possibly matching TRBD1 (5 bases). V lost 0 bases to trimming and J lost 6 bases, with 15 bases between them. CDR1 is SGHDT and CDR2 is YYEEEE in the germline V gene. CDR3 length: 16 amino acids. The CDR3: CASSLATGQNSGELFF. CDR3 coding DNA: TGTGCCAGCAGCTTGGCCACCGGACAAAATTCCGGGGAGCTGTTTTTT.

The chain is built from TRBV4-1 and TRBJ2-2, with unresolved D. Trimming cost V 0 bases and J 4 bases, with 6 bases left between them. This CDR3 region has 14 residues. Germline assignment: CDR1 MGHRA and CDR2 YSYEKL. The CDR3 protein is CASSQETGTGELFF. The DNA of the CDR3 is TGCGCCAGCAGCCAAGAGACGGGCACCGGGGAGCTGTTTTTT.

J is TRBJ1-5 and V is TRBV27; D gene ambiguous. From germline, CDR1 is MNHEY and CDR2 SMNVEV (reference sequence). Trimming removed 2 bases at V and 0 bases at J, with 8 bases between. The CDR3 extends over 15 amino acids. As DNA, the CDR3 is TGTGCCAGCAGTTTAAGTAGCCGTAGCAATCAGCCCCAGCATTTT. This sequence encodes CASSLSSRSNQPQHF.